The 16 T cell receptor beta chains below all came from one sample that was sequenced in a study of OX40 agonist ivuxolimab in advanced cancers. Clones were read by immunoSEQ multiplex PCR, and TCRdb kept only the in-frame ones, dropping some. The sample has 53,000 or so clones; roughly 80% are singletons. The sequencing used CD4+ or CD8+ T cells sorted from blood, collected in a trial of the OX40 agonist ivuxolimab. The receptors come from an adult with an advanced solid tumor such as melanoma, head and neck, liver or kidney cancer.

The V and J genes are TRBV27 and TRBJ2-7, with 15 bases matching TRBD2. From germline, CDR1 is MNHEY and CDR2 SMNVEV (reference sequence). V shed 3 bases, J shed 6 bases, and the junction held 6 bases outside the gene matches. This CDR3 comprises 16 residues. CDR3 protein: CASSFGLAGGGREQYF. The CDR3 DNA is TGTGCCAGCAGTTTCGGACTAGCGGGAGGGGGTCGCGAGCAGTACTTC.

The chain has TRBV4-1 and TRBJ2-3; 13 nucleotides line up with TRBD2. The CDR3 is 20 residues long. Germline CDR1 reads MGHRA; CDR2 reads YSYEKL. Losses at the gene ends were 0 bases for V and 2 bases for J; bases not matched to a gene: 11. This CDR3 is CASSQDALPGLAGNTDTQYF. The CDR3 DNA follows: TGCGCCAGCAGCCAAGATGCCCTACCGGGACTAGCGGGAAACACAGATACGCAGTATTTT.

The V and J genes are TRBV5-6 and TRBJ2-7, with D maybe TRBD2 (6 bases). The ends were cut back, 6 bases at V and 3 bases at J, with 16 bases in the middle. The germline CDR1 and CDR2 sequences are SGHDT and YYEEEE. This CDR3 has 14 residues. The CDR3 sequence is CASTLLGGRYEQYF. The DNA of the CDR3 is TGTGCCAGCACCCTGCTGGGGGGTCGCTACGAGCAGTACTTC.

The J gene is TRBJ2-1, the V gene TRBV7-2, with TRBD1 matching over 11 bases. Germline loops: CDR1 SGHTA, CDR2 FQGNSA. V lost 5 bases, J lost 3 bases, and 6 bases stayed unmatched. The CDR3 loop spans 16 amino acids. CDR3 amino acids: CASSRDRGVFYNEQFF. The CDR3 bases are TGTGCCAGCAGCCGGGACAGGGGGGTTTTCTACAATGAGCAGTTCTTC.

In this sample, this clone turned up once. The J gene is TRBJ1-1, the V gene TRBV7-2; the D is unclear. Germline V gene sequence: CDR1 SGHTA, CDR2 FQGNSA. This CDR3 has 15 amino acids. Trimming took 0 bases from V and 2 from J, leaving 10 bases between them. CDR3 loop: CASSLAFGVNTEAFF. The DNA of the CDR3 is TGTGCCAGCAGCTTAGCGTTCGGGGTTAACACTGAAGCTTTCTTT.

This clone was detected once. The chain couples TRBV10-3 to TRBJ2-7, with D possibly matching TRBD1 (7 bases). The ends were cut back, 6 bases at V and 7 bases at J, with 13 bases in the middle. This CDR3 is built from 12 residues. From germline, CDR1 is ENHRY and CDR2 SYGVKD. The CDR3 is CAIREGAGEQYF. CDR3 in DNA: TGTGCCATCAGGGAGGGGGCTGGGGAGCAGTACTTC.

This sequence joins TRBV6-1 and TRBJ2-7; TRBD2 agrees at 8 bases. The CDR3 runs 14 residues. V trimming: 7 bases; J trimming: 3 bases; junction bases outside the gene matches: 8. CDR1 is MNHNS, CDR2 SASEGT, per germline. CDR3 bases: TGTGCCAGCACTGAGACTAGCGCCAACTACGAGCAGTACTTC. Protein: CASTETSANYEQYF.

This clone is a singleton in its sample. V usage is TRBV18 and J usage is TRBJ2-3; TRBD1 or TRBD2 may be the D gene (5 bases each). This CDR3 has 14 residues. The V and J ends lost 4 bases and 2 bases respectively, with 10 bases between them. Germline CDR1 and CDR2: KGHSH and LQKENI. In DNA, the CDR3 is TGTGCCAGCTCACGAGGGGCTGTCACAGATACGCAGTATTTT. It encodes CASSRGAVTDTQYF.

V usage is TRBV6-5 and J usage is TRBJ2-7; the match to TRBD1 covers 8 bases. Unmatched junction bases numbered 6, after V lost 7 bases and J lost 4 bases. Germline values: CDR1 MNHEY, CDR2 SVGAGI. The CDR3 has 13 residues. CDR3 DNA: TGTGCCAGCAAAGGACAGGGCGAGTACGAGCAGTACTTC. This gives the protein CASKGQGEYEQYF.

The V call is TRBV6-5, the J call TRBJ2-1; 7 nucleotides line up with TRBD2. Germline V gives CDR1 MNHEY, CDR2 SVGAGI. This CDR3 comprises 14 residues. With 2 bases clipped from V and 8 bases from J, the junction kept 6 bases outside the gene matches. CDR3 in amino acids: CASSYGGRIDEQFF. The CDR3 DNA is TGTGCCAGCAGTTACGGCGGGAGAATCGATGAGCAGTTCTTC.

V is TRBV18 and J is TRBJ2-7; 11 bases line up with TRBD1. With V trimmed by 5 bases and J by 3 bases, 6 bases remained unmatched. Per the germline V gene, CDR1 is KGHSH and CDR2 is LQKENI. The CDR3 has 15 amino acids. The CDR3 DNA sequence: TGTGCCAGCTCAACTGCCGGGACAGGGGGCTACGAGCAGTACTTC. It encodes CASSTAGTGGYEQYF.

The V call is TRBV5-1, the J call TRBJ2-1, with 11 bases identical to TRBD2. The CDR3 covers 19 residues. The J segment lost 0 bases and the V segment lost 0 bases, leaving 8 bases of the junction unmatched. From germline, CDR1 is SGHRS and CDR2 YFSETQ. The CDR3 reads CASSLELAGVLGSYNEQFF. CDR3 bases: TGCGCCAGCAGCTTGGAACTAGCGGGAGTTTTGGGCTCCTACAATGAGCAGTTCTTC.

The CDR3 sequence: CASSLVRGPPETQYF. In DNA, the CDR3 is TGTGCCAGCAGCTTAGTCCGGGGCCCCCCAGAGACCCAGTACTTC. The chain employs TRBV7-9 and TRBJ2-5; D tentatively reads TRBD1 or TRBD2 (5 bases each). Deletions cut 1 base from V and 4 bases from J, with 13 bases between. The CDR3 loop spans 15 amino acids. Germline-derived CDR1 and CDR2 are SEHNR and FQNEAQ (reference sequence). The full variable domain, with the rest looked up from reference TRBV7-9 and TRBJ2-5, is DTGVSQNPRHKITKRGQNVTFRCDPISEHNRLYWYRQTLGQGPEFLTYFQNEAQLEKSRLLSDRFSAERPKGSFSTLEIQRTEQGDSAMYLCASSLVRGPPETQYFGPGTRLLVL.

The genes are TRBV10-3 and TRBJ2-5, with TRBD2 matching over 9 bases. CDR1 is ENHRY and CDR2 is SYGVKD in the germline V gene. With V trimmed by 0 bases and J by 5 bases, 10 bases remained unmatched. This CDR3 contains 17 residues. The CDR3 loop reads CAISESGLATNGETQYF. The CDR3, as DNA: TGTGCCATCAGTGAGTCAGGACTAGCGACCAACGGGGAGACCCAGTACTTC.

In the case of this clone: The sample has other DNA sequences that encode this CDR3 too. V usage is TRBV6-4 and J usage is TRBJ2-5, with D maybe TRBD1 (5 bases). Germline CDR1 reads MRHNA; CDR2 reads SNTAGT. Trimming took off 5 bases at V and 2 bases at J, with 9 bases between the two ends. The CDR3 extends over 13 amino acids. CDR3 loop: CASSRQLQETQYF. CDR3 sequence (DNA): TGTGCCAGCAGTAGACAGCTACAAGAGACCCAGTACTTC.

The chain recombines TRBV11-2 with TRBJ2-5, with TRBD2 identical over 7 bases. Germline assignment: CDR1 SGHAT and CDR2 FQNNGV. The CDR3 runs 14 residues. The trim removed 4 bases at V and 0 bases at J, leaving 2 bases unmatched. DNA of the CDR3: TGTGCCAGCAGCTGGGGGACTAACCAAGAGACCCAGTACTTC. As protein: CASSWGTNQETQYF. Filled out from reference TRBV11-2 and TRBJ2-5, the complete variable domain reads EAGVAQSPRYKIIEKRQSVAFWCNPISGHATLYWYQQILGQGPKLLIQFQNNGVVDDSQLPKDRFSAERLKGVDSTLKIQPAKLEDSAVYLCASSWGTNQETQYFGPGTRLLVL.